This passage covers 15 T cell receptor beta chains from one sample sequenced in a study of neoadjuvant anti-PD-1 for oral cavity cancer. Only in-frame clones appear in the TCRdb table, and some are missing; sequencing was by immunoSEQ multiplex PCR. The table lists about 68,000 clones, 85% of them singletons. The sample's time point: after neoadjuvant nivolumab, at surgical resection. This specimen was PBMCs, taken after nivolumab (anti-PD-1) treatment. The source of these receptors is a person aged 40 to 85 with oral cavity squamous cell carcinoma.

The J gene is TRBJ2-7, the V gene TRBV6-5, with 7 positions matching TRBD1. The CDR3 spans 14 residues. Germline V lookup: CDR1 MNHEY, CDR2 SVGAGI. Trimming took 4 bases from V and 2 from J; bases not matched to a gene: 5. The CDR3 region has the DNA TGTGCCAGCAGTTTCGGACAGGTGCCCTACGAGCAGTACTTC. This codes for CASSFGQVPYEQYF.

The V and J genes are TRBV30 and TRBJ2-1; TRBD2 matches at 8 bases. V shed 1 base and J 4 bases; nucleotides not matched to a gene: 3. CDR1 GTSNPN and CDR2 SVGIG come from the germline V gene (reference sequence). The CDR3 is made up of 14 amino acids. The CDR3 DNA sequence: TGTGCCTGGAGTGAGACGGGAGGGTACAATGAGCAGTTCTTC. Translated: CAWSETGGYNEQFF.

The CDR3 DNA is TGTGCCAGCAGTTTAGAGCCCAGGGGGCAACGAGAGACCCAGTACTTC. Amino acid sequence: CASSLEPRGQRETQYF. J is TRBJ2-5 and V is TRBV28; TRBD1 aligns across 8 bases. V lost 2 bases to trimming and J lost 4 bases; unmatched junction nucleotides: 9. CDR3 length: 16 residues. From germline, CDR1 is MDHEN and CDR2 SYDVKM.

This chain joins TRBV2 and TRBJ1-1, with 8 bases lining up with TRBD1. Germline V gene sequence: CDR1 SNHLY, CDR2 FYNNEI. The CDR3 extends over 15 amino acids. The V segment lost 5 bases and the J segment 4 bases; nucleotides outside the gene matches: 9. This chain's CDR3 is CASSPGQERTTEAFF. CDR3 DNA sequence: TGTGCCAGCAGTCCGGGACAGGAAAGAACCACTGAAGCTTTCTTT. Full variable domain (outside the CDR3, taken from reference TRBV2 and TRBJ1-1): EPEVTQTPSHQVTQMGQEVILRCVPISNHLYFYWYRQILGQKVEFLVSFYNNEISEKSEIFDDQFSVERPDGSNFTLKIRSTKLEDSAMYFCASSPGQERTTEAFFGQGTRLTVV.

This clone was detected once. CDR3 DNA sequence: TGTGCCAGTAGTATCCCGGGACAGGGGGCCGCTGAAGCTTTCTTT. Encoded protein: CASSIPGQGAAEAFF. V gene TRBV19 combines with J gene TRBJ1-1; 12 nucleotides match TRBD1. Germline trimming cut 3 bases from V and 6 bases from J; bases unmatched to any gene: 5. Germline CDR1 reads LNHDA; CDR2 reads SQIVND (reference sequence). The CDR3 is 15 residues long.

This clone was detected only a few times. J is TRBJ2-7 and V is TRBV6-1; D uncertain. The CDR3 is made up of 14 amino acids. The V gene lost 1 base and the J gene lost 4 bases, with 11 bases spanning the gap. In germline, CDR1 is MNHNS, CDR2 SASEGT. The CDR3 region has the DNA TGTGCCAGCAGTGAAGGGGATAGGGTATACGAGCAGTACTTC. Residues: CASSEGDRVYEQYF.

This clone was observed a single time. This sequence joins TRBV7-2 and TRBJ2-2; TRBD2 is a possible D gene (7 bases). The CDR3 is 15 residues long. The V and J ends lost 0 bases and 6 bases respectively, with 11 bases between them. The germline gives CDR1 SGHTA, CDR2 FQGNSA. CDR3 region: CASSLAGGLSGELFF. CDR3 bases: TGTGCCAGCAGCTTAGCGGGGGGGCTATCCGGGGAGCTGTTTTTT.

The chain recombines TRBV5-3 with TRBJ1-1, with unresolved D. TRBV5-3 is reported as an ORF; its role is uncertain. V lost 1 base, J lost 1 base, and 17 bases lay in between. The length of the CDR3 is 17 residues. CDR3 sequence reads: CARSLRTSTGRNTEAFF. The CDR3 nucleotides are TGTGCCAGAAGCTTGAGAACCAGTACGGGAAGGAACACTGAAGCTTTCTTT.

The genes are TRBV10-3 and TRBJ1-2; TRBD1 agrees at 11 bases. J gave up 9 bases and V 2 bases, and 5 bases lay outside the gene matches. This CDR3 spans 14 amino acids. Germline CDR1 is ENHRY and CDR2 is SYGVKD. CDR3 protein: CAISEGQGAFSYTF. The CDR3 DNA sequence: TGTGCCATCAGTGAGGGACAGGGGGCTTTTAGCTACACCTTC.

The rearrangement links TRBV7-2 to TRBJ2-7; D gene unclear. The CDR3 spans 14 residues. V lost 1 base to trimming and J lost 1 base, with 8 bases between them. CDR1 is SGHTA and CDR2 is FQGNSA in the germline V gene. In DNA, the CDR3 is TGTGCCAGCAGCTTAGTCCCTGCTTCCTACGAGCAGTACTTC. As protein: CASSLVPASYEQYF.

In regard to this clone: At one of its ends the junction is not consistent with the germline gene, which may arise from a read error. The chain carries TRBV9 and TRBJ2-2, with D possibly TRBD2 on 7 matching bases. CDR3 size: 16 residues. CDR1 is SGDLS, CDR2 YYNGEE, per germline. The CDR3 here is CASSVGGAGNTGELFF. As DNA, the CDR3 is TGCGCCAGCAGCGTAGGGGGGGCCGGGAACACCGGGGAGCTGTTTTTT.

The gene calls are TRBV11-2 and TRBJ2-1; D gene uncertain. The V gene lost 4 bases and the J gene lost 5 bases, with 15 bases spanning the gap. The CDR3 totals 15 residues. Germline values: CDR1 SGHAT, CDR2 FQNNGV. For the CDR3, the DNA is TGTGCCAGCAGCTCCCAGCTGGCTCGCGACAATGAGCAGTTCTTC. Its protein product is CASSSQLARDNEQFF.

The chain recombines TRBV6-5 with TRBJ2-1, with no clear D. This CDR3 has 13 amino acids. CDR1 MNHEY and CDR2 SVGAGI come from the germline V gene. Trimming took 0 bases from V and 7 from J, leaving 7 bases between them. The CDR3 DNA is TGTGCCAGCAGTTACTCGTCCATAAATGAGCAGTTCTTC. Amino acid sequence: CASSYSSINEQFF.

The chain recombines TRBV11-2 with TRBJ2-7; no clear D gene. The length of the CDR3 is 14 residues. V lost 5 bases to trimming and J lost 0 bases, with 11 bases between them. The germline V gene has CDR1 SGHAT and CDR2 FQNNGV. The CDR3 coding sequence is TGTGCCAGCAGCCCAGACCCACACTCCTACGAGCAGTACTTC. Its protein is CASSPDPHSYEQYF.

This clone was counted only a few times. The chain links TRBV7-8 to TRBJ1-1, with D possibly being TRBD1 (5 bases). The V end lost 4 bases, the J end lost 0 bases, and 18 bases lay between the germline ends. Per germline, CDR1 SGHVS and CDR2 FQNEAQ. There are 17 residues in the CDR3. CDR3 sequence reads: CASSSSPPQGLNTEAFF. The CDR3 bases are TGTGCCAGCAGCTCGAGCCCTCCTCAGGGATTGAACACTGAAGCTTTCTTT. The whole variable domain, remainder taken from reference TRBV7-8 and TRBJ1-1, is GAGVSQSPRYKVAKRGQDVALRCDPISGHVSLFWYQQALGQGPEFLTYFQNEAQLDKSGLPSDRFFAERPEGSVSTLKIQRTQQEDSAVYLCASSSSPPQGLNTEAFFGQGTRLTVV.